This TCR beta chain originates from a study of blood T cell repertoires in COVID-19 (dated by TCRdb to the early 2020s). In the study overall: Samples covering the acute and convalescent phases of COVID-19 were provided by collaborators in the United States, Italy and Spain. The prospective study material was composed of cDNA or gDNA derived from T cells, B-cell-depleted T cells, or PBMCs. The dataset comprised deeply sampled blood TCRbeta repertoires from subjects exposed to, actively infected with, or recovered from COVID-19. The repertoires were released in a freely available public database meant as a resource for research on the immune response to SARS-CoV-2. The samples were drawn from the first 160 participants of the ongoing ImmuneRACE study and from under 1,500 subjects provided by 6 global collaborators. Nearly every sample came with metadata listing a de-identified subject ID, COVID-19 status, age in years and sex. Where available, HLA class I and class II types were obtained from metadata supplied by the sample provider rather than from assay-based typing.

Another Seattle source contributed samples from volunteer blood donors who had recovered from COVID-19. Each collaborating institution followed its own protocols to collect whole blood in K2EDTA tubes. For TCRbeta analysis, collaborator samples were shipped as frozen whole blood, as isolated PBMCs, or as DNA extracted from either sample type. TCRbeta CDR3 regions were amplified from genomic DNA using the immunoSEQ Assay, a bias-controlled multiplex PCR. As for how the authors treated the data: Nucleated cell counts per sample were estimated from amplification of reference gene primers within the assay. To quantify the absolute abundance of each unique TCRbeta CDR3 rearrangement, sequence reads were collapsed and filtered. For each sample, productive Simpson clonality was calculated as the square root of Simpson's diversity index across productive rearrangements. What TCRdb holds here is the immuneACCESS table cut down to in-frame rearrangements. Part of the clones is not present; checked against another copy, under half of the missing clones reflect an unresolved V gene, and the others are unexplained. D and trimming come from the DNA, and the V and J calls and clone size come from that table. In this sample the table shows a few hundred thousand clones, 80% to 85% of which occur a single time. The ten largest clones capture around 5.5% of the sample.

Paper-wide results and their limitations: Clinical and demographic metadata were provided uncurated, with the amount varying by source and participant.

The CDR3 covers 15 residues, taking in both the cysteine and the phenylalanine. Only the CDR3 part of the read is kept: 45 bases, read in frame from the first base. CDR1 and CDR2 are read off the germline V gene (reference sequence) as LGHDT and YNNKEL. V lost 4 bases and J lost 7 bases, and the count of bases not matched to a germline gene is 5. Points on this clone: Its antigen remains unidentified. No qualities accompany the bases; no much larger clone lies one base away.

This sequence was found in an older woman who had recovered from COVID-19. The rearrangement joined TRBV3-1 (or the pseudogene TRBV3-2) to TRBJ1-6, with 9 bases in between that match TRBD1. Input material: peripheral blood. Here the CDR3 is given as CASSPEGQGNSPLHF. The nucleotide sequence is TGTGCCAGCAGCCCGGAAGGACAGGGGAATTCACCCCTCCACTTT.